This TCR beta chain was identified during a study of blood T cell repertoires in COVID-19. The assay was immunoSEQ multiplex PCR, and TCRdb's table has in-frame clones only and misses some. The sample shows under 500,000 clones, 80% to 90% of them seen only once. The ends were cut back, 0 bases at V and 3 bases at J, with 12 bases in the middle. CDR3 length: 15 amino acids. The germline gives CDR1 SGDLS, CDR2 YYNGEE. The origin of this receptor is a man under 40 who had recovered from COVID-19. V usage is TRBV9 and J usage is TRBJ1-1; D may be TRBD1 (5 bases). The source material was PBMCs or T cells enriched from blood (not recorded which). CDR3 amino acids: CASSVAVRGDTEAFF. The CDR3 DNA reads as TGTGCCAGCAGCGTAGCTGTACGGGGGGACACTGAAGCTTTCTTT.